This T cell receptor (beta chain) was profiled in a study of T cells in localized non-small cell lung cancer. General observations from the study: Uninvolved neighboring lung showed the greatest T cell clonality, exceeding tumor. Appearing in adjacent lung were a median about 59 of the top 100 tumor clones. Sequence data derive from only one tumor region, so heterogeneity remains possible. Longer overall survival was seen with higher T cell density measured in blood.

The CDR3 runs 15 residues. Germline values: CDR1 SGHRS, CDR2 YFSETQ. Trimming removed 0 bases from V and 6 bases from J; junction bases left unmatched: 6. This clone has just one count. What it binds is not known. Measured with immunoSEQ multiplex PCR; TCRdb has only the in-frame clones, and not every one. The repertoire includes about 35,000 clones, approximately 80% of them detected once, and around 16% sits in the top ten. V usage is TRBV5-1 and J usage is TRBJ1-2; 9 nucleotides align to TRBD1. This sequence was found in a male donor aged 60 or over with stage III squamous cell lung carcinoma. The sample was peripheral blood, taken before any cancer treatment. The CDR3 reads CASSLVGTGLHGYTF. CDR3 nucleotide sequence: TGCGCCAGCAGCTTGGTCGGGACAGGGCTTCATGGCTACACCTTC.